The clone carrying this TCR beta chain was counted once. The data originate from a study of blood T cell repertoires in COVID-19. About the study: PBMCs, B-cell-depleted T cells, or T cells were the source of the cDNA or gDNA that made up the material.

The Seattle patients, enrolled during active infection, were followed longitudinally. CDR1 is ENHRY and CDR2 is SYGVKD in the germline V gene. Between the trimmed V and J ends, which lost 8 bases and 4 bases, there was a span of 13 bases. The CDR3 spans 13 residues. How the authors handled the data: Cell counts per sample came from amplifying reference gene primers. The table came from immunoSEQ multiplex PCR; TCRdb's copy has only in-frame clones and leaves some out. V and J calls and clone size come straight from that table; D and trimming were deduced from the DNA. The table has around 220,000 clones, around 83% seen once.

The chain employs TRBV10-3 and TRBJ2-3; unclear D gene. The sample was peripheral blood. The sequence derives from a woman between 45 and 60 years old with COVID-19, enrolled during active disease. CDR3 in DNA: TGTGCCATCGGGTCAGGCTGGGCAGATACGCAGTATTTT. Its protein product is CAIGSGWADTQYF.